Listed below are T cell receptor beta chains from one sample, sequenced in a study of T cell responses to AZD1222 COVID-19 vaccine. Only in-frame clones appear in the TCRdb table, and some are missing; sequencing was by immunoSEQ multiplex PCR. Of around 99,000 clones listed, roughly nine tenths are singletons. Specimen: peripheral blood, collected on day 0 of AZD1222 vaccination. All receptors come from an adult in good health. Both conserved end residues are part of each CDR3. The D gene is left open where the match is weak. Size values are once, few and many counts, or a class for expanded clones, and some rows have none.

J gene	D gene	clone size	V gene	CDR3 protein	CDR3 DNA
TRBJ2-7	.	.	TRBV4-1	CASSQVPPQISSYEQYF	TGCGCCAGCAGCCAAGTCCCCCCACAGATCAGCTCCTACGAGCAGTACTTC
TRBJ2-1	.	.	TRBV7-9	CASSSLRLGDAYNEQFF	TGTGCCAGCAGCTCCCTACGGCTAGGGGACGCCTACAATGAGCAGTTCTTC
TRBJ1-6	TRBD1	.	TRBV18	CASSPQDREASPLHF	TGTGCCAGCTCACCCCAAGACAGGGAGGCTTCACCCCTCCACTTT
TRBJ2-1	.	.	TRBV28	CASSWYNEQFF	TGTGCCAGCAGTTGGTACAATGAGCAGTTCTTC
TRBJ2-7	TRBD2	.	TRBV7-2	CASSRTSGRAREQYF	TGTGCCAGCAGCCGGACTAGCGGGAGGGCTAGGGAGCAGTACTTC
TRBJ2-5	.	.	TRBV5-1	CASSLGGQETQYF	TGCGCCAGCAGCTTGGGAGGCCAAGAGACCCAGTACTTC
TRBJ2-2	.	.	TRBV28	CASSMRIVTGELFF	TGTGCCAGCAGCATGAGGATAGTCACCGGGGAGCTGTTTTTT
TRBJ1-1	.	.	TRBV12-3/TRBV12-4	CASSTGLNTEAFF	TGTGCCAGCAGTACAGGGTTGAACACTGAAGCTTTCTTT
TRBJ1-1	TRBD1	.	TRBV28	CASSSTGARLAFF	TGTGCCAGCAGTAGCACAGGGGCCCGGTTGGCTTTCTTT
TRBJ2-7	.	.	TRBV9	CASSVGSVPSLYEQYF	TGTGCCAGCAGCGTAGGGTCAGTTCCTTCCCTCTACGAGCAGTACTTC
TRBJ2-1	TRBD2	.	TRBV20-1	CSASRASGGYNGQFF	TGCAGTGCTAGTCGCGCTAGCGGTGGATACAATGGGCAGTTCTTC
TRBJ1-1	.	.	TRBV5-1	CASSPQGGDTEAFF	TGCGCCAGCAGCCCACAGGGTGGGGACACTGAAGCTTTCTTT
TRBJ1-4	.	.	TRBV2	CASSAGIRAGEREKLFF	TGTGCCAGCAGTGCCGGGATAAGGGCCGGAGAAAGGGAAAAACTGTTTTTT
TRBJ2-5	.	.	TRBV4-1	CASSQNGGNSYQETQYF	TGCGCCAGCAGCCAAAATGGGGGCAACAGTTACCAAGAGACCCAGTACTTC
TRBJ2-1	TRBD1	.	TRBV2	CASSDLPTGLQFF	TGTGCCAGCAGTGACCTACCGACAGGGCTGCAGTTCTTC
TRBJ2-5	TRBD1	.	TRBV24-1	CATSASRTGSQETQYF	TGTGCCACCAGTGCTAGCAGGACAGGCAGCCAAGAGACCCAGTACTTC
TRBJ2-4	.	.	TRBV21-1	CASNNERGDFSIAKNIQYF	TGTGCCAGCAACAACGAGAGAGGGGACTTTTCGATAGCCAAAAACATTCAGTACTTC
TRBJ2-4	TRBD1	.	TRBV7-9	CASSARGGGKNIQYF	TGTGCCAGCAGCGCTAGAGGGGGCGGCAAAAACATTCAGTACTTC
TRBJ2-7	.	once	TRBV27	CASSLSSPGAEIYEQYF	TGTGCCAGCAGTTTATCGAGTCCGGGGGCGGAGATCTACGAGCAGTACTTC
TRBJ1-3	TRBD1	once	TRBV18	CASSPLSPKGASGNTIYF	TGTGCCAGCTCACCACTCTCTCCTAAGGGGGCCTCTGGAAACACCATATATTTT
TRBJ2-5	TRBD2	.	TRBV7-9	CASSPLAGNAETQYF	TGTGCCAGCAGCCCGCTAGCGGGAAACGCCGAGACCCAGTACTTC
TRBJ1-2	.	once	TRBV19	CASSDRTNYGYTF	TGTGCCAGTAGCGACAGAACTAACTATGGCTACACCTTC
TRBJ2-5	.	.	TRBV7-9	CASSSPSGQETQYF	TGTGCCAGCAGCTCCCCCAGCGGTCAAGAGACCCAGTACTTC
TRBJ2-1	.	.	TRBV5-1	CASSLRTDNNEQFF	TGCGCCAGCAGCCTCCGGACGGATAACAATGAGCAGTTCTTC
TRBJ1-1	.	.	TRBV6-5	CASSPQGNTEAFF	TGTGCCAGCAGTCCGCAGGGGAATACTGAAGCTTTCTTT
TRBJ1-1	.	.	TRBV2	CASSPGNRAPNTEAFF	TGTGCCAGCAGTCCCGGGAACAGGGCCCCCAACACTGAAGCTTTCTTT
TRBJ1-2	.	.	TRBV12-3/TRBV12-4	CASSPQTIYGYTF	TGTGCCAGCAGTCCCCAGACAATCTATGGCTACACCTTC
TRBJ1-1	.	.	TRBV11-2	CASSSLRTARMNTEAFF	TGTGCCAGCAGCTCGCTCCGGACAGCGAGGATGAACACTGAAGCTTTCTTT
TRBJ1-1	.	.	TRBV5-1	CASSVDWNTEAFF	TGCGCCAGCAGCGTCGACTGGAACACTGAAGCTTTCTTT
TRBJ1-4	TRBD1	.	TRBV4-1	CASSPTGSRELFF	TGCGCCAGCAGCCCGACAGGGTCCAGGGAACTGTTTTTT
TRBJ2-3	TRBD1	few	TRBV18	CASSPTGPGTDTQYF	TGTGCCAGCTCCCCGACAGGGCCCGGCACAGATACGCAGTATTTT
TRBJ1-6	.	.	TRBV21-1	CASSKRPRYNPYKGSNSPLHF	TGTGCCAGCAGCAAAAGGCCCCGCTATAACCCCTACAAGGGAAGCAATTCACCCCTCCACTTT
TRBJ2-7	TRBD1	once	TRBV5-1	CASSLQGAYEQYF	TGCGCCAGCAGCCTACAGGGGGCTTACGAGCAGTACTTC
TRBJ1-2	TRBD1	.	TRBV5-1	CASSQGQGVYGYTF	TGCGCCAGCAGCCAAGGACAGGGAGTTTACGGCTACACCTTC
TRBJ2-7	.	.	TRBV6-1	CASSEAQYGGYEQYF	TGTGCCAGCAGTGAAGCGCAATACGGGGGTTACGAGCAGTACTTC
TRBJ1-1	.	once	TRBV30	CAWSFMGNTEAFF	TGTGCCTGGAGCTTCATGGGAAACACTGAAGCTTTCTTT
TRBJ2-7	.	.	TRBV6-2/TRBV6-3	CASSLGQTYEQYF	TGTGCCAGCAGCCTCGGACAGACCTACGAGCAGTACTTC
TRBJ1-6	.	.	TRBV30	CAWSSGVALYNSPLHF	TGTGCCTGGAGTTCAGGGGTGGCCCTGTATAATTCACCCCTCCACTTT
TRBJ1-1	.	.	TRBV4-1	CASSEEVGHTEAFF	TGCGCCAGCAGCGAGGAGGTGGGGCACACTGAAGCTTTCTTT
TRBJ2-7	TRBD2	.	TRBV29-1	CSVETGGYYEQYF	TGCAGCGTTGAGACGGGAGGGTACTACGAGCAGTACTTC
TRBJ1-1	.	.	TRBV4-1	CASSQDPVPNTEAFF	TGCGCCAGCAGCCAAGACCCGGTACCGAACACTGAAGCTTTCTTT
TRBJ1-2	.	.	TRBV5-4	CASSFDTREGGYTF	TGTGCCAGCAGCTTCGACACCCGGGAGGGAGGCTACACCTTC
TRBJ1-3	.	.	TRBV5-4	CASSTGGNTIYF	TGTGCCAGCAGCACTGGCGGAAACACCATATATTTT
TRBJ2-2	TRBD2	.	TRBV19	CASSARTSGSPNTGELFF	TGTGCCAGTAGTGCCCGGACTAGCGGGAGTCCGAACACCGGGGAGCTGTTTTTT
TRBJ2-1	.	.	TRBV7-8	CASSSSRSYNEQFF	TGTGCCAGCAGCAGTTCGAGATCCTACAATGAGCAGTTCTTC
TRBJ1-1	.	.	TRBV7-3	CASSLTTVTEAFF	TGTGCCAGCAGCTTAACCACAGTCACTGAAGCTTTCTTT
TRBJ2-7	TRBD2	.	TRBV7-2	CASSSSGGVYEQYF	TGTGCCAGCAGCTCTAGCGGGGGGGTTTACGAGCAGTACTTC
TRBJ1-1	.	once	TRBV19	CASSMIYRVSGAFF	TGTGCCAGTAGTATGATCTACAGGGTTTCGGGAGCTTTCTTT
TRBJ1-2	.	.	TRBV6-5	CASSYPPRTAMGGYTF	TGTGCCAGCAGTTACCCACCCCGGACAGCTATGGGGGGCTACACCTTC
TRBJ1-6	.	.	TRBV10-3	CAISSGRRDSPLHF	TGTGCCATCAGTTCGGGACGGAGGGATTCACCCCTCCACTTT
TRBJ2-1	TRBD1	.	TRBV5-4	CASSLGQGTYNEQFF	TGTGCCAGCAGCTTGGGACAGGGGACCTACAATGAGCAGTTCTTC
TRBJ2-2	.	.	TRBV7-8	CASSSKNTGELFF	TGTGCCAGCAGCTCTAAGAACACCGGGGAGCTGTTTTTT
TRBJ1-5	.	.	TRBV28	CASTDISGSYQPQHF	TGTGCCAGCACTGATATTTCCGGGTCCTACCAGCCCCAGCATTTT
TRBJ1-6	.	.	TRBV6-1	CASSETLGSSPLHF	TGTGCCAGCAGTGAGACTTTGGGTAGTTCACCCCTCCACTTT
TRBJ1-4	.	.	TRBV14	CASSRMEEKLFF	TGTGCCAGCAGCCGTATGGAGGAAAAACTGTTTTTT
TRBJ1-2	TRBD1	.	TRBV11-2	CASRRAGGQGNYGYTF	TGTGCCAGCAGGCGCGCGGGGGGACAGGGGAACTATGGCTACACCTTC